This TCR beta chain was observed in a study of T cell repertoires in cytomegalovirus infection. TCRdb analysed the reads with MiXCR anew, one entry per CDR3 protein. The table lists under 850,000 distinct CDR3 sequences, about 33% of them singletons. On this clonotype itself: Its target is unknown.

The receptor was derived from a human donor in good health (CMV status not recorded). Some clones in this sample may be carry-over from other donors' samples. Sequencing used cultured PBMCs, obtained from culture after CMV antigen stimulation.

The DNA of the CDR3 is TGTGCCAGCAGACAAACAGGGACTAATGAAAAACTGTTTTTT. This codes for CASRQTGTNEKLFF. The chain couples TRBV6-8 to TRBJ1-4, with D possibly matching TRBD1 (6 bases). Germline lookup yields CDR1 MNHGY and CDR2 SAAAGT. The V gene lost 6 bases and the J gene lost 2 bases, with 10 bases spanning the gap. The CDR3 is made up of 14 amino acids.